This T cell receptor (beta chain) was documented in a study of blood T cell repertoires in COVID-19 (TCRdb year 2020). Broadly, across the study: Samples from collaborators originated in the United States, Italy and Spain and spanned both the acute and convalescent phases of COVID-19. The material from the prospective study consisted of cDNA or gDNA derived from T cells, B-cell-depleted T cells, or PBMCs. Deeply sampled blood TCRbeta repertoires from subjects exposed to, actively infected with, or recovered from COVID-19 were included in the dataset. A freely available public database, intended as a resource for researchers studying the immune response to SARS-CoV-2, is where the repertoires were released. The samples were drawn from the first 160 participants of the ongoing ImmuneRACE study and from about 1,200 subjects provided by 6 global collaborators. The sample metadata nearly always contained a de-identified subject ID, COVID-19 status, age in years and sex. Where available, HLA class I and class II types were taken from metadata supplied by the sample provider and were not determined by assay-based typing. Study-wide findings and limitations: Clinical and demographic metadata were provided uncurated, with the amount varying by source and participant.

The cysteine opens and the phenylalanine closes a CDR3 of 12 amino acids. The sequence is cut down to CDR3 DNA, 36 bases in frame from base 1. V lost 1 base and J lost 6 bases; the stretch between them is 6 bases long. For CDR1 and CDR2, the germline V gene lists MGHRA and YSYEKL. The immunoSEQ Assay, a bias-controlled multiplex PCR, was used to amplify TCRbeta CDR3 regions from genomic DNA. The original methods were these. Nucleated cell counts per sample were estimated from amplification of reference gene primers within the assay. To quantify the absolute abundance of each unique TCRbeta CDR3 rearrangement, sequence reads were collapsed and filtered. Productive Simpson clonality was computed per sample as the square root of Simpson's diversity index over productive rearrangements. As stored in TCRdb, this immuneACCESS dataset retains in-frame rearrangements with V and J assigned. A fraction of the clones does not appear; measured against another copy, unresolved V genes explain less than half of the discrepancy, and the remainder lacks a known reason. V and J calls and clone size are those listed in that table; D and trimming were worked out from the DNA. In all, the sample holds fewer than 200,000 clones, and around 87% of those were seen once. Around 0.88% of the sample belongs to the ten largest clones.

Samples from volunteer blood donors who had recovered from COVID-19 were contributed by a second Seattle source. Collaborating institutions collected whole blood in K2EDTA tubes following their own protocols. Collaborator samples were shipped for TCRbeta analysis as frozen whole blood, isolated PBMCs, or DNA extracted from either sample type. As regards this clone: What antigen it recognizes has not been identified. Qualities for individual bases were not recorded, and no much larger clone is one base off.

The sequenced sample was peripheral blood. The chain is made from TRBV4-1 and TRBJ1-2; the D gene assignment is ambiguous. This sequence originates from a woman between 18 and 29 years old who had recovered from COVID-19. At the DNA level, the sequence is TGCGCCAGCAGCCAAGCCGGGGATGGCTACACCTTC. This encodes CASSQAGDGYTF.